This record looks at one T cell receptor beta chain sequence and its context. This sample was included in a study of T cell changes during pregnancy in multiple sclerosis. Assay: immunoSEQ multiplex PCR; the TCRdb copy retains only in-frame clones and omits some. The repertoire consists of roughly 42,000 clones, with roughly nine tenths occurring once and the leading ten covering over 6.5%. V shed 0 bases and J shed 0 bases, with 8 bases lying between them. CDR3 length: 16 amino acids. Germline lookup yields CDR1 SEHNR and CDR2 FQNEAQ (reference sequence). The rearrangement links TRBV7-9 to TRBJ1-4; D is possibly TRBD1 (5 bases). This specimen consisted of CD8+ T cells from peripheral blood mononuclear cells, obtained in the third trimester of pregnancy. The clonotype was recovered from a female donor with multiple sclerosis, enrolled in a pregnancy study. DNA for the CDR3: TGTGCCAGCAGCTTAGCGGGGCAACCAACTAATGAAAAACTGTTTTTT. Amino acids: CASSLAGQPTNEKLFF.